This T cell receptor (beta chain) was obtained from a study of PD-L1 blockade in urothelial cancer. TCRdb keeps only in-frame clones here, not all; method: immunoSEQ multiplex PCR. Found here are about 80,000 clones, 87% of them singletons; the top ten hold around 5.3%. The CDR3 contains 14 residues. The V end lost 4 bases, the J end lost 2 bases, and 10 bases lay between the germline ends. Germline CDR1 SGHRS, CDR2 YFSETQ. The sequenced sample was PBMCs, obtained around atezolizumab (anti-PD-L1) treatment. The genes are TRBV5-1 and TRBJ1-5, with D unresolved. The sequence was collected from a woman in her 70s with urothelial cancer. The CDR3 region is CASSESPGNQPQHF. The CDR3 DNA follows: TGCGCCAGCAGCGAAAGTCCAGGCAATCAGCCCCAGCATTTT. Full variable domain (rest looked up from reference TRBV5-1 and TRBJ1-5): KAGVTQTPRYLIKTRGQQVTLSCSPISGHRSVSWYQQTPGQGLQFLFEYFSETQRNKGNFPGRFSGRQFSNSRSEMNVSTLELGDSALYLCASSESPGNQPQHFGDGTRLSIL.